This T cell receptor (beta chain) was sequenced during a study of patients and donors after allogeneic stem cell transplantation. TCRdb re-derived calls from the RT-PCR reads in MiXCR, one entry per CDR3 protein. The sample has about a million distinct CDR3 sequences, approximately 18% seen once. The TCR originated in a human donor who was either an allogeneic HSCT recipient or a stem cell or donor lymphocyte infusion donor (not recorded which). It is not recorded whose cells these are; they may come from a transplant donor. The sample taken for sequencing was blood, either unsorted or a sorted T cell fraction (not recorded which).

For the CDR3, the DNA is TGTGCCAGCAGTGAATTAAGGAATTCACCCCTCCACTTT. It yields the protein CASSELRNSPLHF. The J gene is TRBJ1-6, the V gene TRBV25-1; D is uncertain. Trimming cost V 1 base and J 7 bases, with 5 bases left between them. The CDR3 is 13 residues long. Germline V gene data show CDR1 as MGHDK and CDR2 as SYGVNS. The entire variable domain, with the rest obtained from reference TRBV25-1 and TRBJ1-6, is as follows: EADIYQTPRYLVIGTGKKITLECSQTMGHDKMYWYQQDPGMELHLIHYSYGVNSTEKGDLSSESTVSRIRTEHFPLTLESARPSHTSQYLCASSELRNSPLHFGNGTRLTVT.